The clone carrying this T cell receptor beta chain was counted ten times or more. Its antigen is unidentified. CDR3 length: 15 amino acids. CDR1 and CDR2 (germline): ENHRY, SYGVKD. The V gene end was trimmed by 4 bases and the J gene end by 2 bases; junction bases not matched to a gene: 7. The sample comes from a study of blood T cells in healthy people across ages. Points from the study as a whole: The fall in TCR beta diversity per million T cells was roughly linear with age. Naive and antigen-experienced cells could not be conclusively compared, given unsorted PBMCs.

For every donor, a draw yielded around 10 milliliters of peripheral blood. Sample-barcoded 5' priming and a J-beta primer mix drove a second PCR of about 6 to 12 cycles. TCRdb itself ran the 5' RACE reads through MiXCR, one entry per CDR3 protein. The profile shows about 1,500,000 distinct CDR3 sequences, 28% of them singletons. This chain connects TRBV10-3 to TRBJ2-5; 7 bases line up with TRBD2. Material: blood. The TCR comes from a woman aged 25 to 39 in good health. CDR3: CAISGKAGRQETQYF. Here the CDR3 DNA reads TGTGCCATCAGTGGTAAAGCGGGAAGACAAGAGACCCAGTACTTC.